This entry features one T cell receptor beta chain sequence. What antigen it recognizes has not been identified. Base qualities were left out, and no much larger clone turns up one base away. This record belongs to a study of cytomegalovirus exposure and HLA in healthy donors (dated by TCRdb to 2017 to 2019). About the study as a whole: In an earlier analysis of about 560 of the donors, about 270 Gb of sequence data and 90 million to 120 million unique TCR beta sequences from roughly 180 million T cells were reported. Roughly 300 gigabases of sequencing data and around 80 million unique TCR sequences made up an early release that covered several hundred HLA-typed donors. Among the roughly 400 genotyped donors, roughly 80% belonged to the genetic ancestry cluster associated with self-reported Caucasian donors. The study aimed to test whether cataloging public T cell receptors could reveal signatures of past pathogen exposure. Using immunosequencing, the study profiled T cell repertoires from approximately 700 subjects and related those repertoires to cytomegalovirus serostatus. In addition to the first cohort of 666 subjects, a separate validation cohort of 100 to 150 different subjects was used. The study combined high-throughput TCR immunosequencing, statistical association of individual TCRs with disease status, and machine learning to predict cytomegalovirus infection status. A later analysis re-analyzed previously published TCR beta repertoires from 660 or so donors and added high-resolution HLA genotyping to study TCR occurrence patterns. Rather than drawing on any new phenotypic data, the later analysis identified candidate immune exposures from TCR beta sequences and the way those sequences occurred across donors. In an earlier analysis of 500 to 650 of the donors, high-throughput TCR beta sequencing was used to judge whether each TCR beta V gene segment behaved as functional or pseudogenic. Donor age, sex, ethnicity and CMV serostatus were compiled together with the repertoire data. A later genetic analysis used genome-wide SNP genotypes for about 55% of the 666 donors, treating that subset as a discovery cohort. Every repertoire in the discovery cohort had been generated on one and the same sequencing platform. Class I and class II HLA loci were covered by the typing at four-digit resolution. Typing coverage differed by locus: A, B, C, DRB1 and DQB1 were typed in roughly 629-630 donors, DQA1 in 522, DPA1 in 600 to 610, and DPB1 in just under 490. Roughly 5 DR-DQ haplotypes were treated as single units for association and clustering because of strong linkage in the cohort. Among a few hundred genotyped donors of the cohort, an average of about 240,000 unique TCR beta nucleotide sequences were sequenced per donor, roughly a sixth of them non-productive.

What the authors observed across the whole study: Specific HLA alleles were associated with roughly 16,000 TCR beta sequences at a false discovery rate of 0.05 in a later analysis. The study gave a list of more than 150 TCR beta chains associated with cytomegalovirus. In both the original and validation cohorts, the classifier was reported to diagnose cytomegalovirus status with high specificity and sensitivity. Immune exposure information for the cohort was limited to CMV serostatus. When HLA alleles, especially DR and DQ, strongly co-occurred, TCR associations were difficult to assign to individual alleles. The authors suggested that the approach could potentially be generalized to other disease states and immunological phenotypes. A further reported finding was that TCR beta sequences accurately predicted the HLA-A and HLA-B alleles for most subjects in the first cohort. An association between a missense DCLRE1C variant and V-gene and J-gene trimming of TCR beta chains was found in a later genetic analysis and replicated in an independent cohort. Linkage disequilibrium might explain the correlated functional status among segregating V segments, but an unknown experimental factor could not be ruled out. The earlier analysis of 587 of the donors excluded over 15 rarely observed V segments, including chromosome 9 orphons, because counts were too low. Several of the top co-occurrence clusters appeared to be linked to parvovirus B19, influenza, CMV and Epstein-Barr virus, according to a later analysis. In a later analysis, TCR association rates were found to vary across HLA loci, with the most associated TCRs seen for DRB1 alleles and the fewest for HLA-C alleles. A later genetic analysis reported fewer N-insertions in productive TCRs among donors in an Asian-associated ancestry cluster than the roughly 700-donor mean. In an earlier analysis of 587 of the donors, most TCR beta V segments appeared in productive rearrangements about 87% or about 30% of the time, broadly matching IMGT annotations. The cohort was sequenced for TCR beta chains only, and without alpha or paired-chain data the features that could be detected were limited. The presence/absence analyses assumed that sequencing depth was roughly uniform across donors, and that assumption may not be true. HLA typing was unavailable for some donors at each locus, so association tests used only the typed subset. Across donors, most TCR sequences were observed very rarely, whereas some public TCRs were present in many individuals. A cluster of highly shared sequence variants was judged likely to be a technical artifact of the sequencing pipeline. Most CMV-associated TCR beta chains appeared to be HLA-restricted in a later analysis, and the HLA associations seemed to be driven largely by CMV exposure. A few of the identified cytomegalovirus-associated TCR beta chains were confirmed in vitro to be specific for cytomegalovirus antigens. In a later analysis, HLA-associated TCR beta chains were found to be more clonally expanded and to have lower generation probabilities than equally common non-associated chains.

Library generation was performed with the immunoSEQ multiplex PCR assay. The multiplex PCR relied on a mix of 60 forward primers for TCR Vbeta segments and 13 reverse primers for TCR Jbeta segments. Amplification of the CDR3 region of rearranged TCR beta genes was performed with a multiplex PCR assay on genomic DNA. Amplified TCR beta libraries were sequenced as 87-base-pair reads on the Illumina HiSeq System. The authors processed their data as follows. In a later analysis, approximately 74 million unique TCR beta chains were counted across the 500 to 700 repertoires, and approximately 9.9 million of these chains were shared by at least two donors. To remove PCR and sequencing errors, raw reads were error-corrected and collapsed into unique sequences using a nearest-neighbor algorithm that merged closely related sequences. Alignment of CDR3 sequences to IMGT reference sequences was used to assign V, D and J gene segments. For a sequence to be retained, a match of at least six nucleotides was required to both a V gene segment and a J gene segment. A rearrangement counted as productive if the CDR3 had no stop codons and remained in frame with V and J, and every other rearrangement counted as non-productive. Following IMGT convention, CDR3 was defined as the stretch from the second conserved V-encoded cysteine up to the conserved J-encoded phenylalanine. In an earlier analysis of approximately 500 of the donors, sequences lacking an unambiguous match to a single V gene segment were excluded. An earlier analysis of 550 to 650 of the donors classified V segments as functional when productive rearrangements were above 56.7% and as segregating when the standard deviation between donors was above 5%. A statistical classification framework was built for diagnosing cytomegalovirus status from the catalog of TCR beta chain sequences. V and J gene assignment, in a later analysis, came from comparing TCR nucleotide sequences with IMGT/GENE-DB human TR gene sequences. Using the TCRdist pipeline, a later analysis assigned CDR3 sequences along with most-parsimonious VDJ recombination scenarios. In a later analysis, every TCR beta chain was defined by the combination of its CDR3 amino acid sequence and its V-gene family, and reads without a unique V-gene family were dropped. A later analysis removed roughly 590 highly shared, low-generation-probability nucleotide sequences to deal with suspected cross-contamination and a sequencing artifact. For each public chain, a later analysis derived a clonal expansion index from normalized ranks of inferred template counts within each repertoire. In a later analysis, generation probabilities were computed using a VDJ recombination model fitted to out-of-frame rearrangements, and the results were checked against IGoR. Hypergeometric tests were used in a later analysis to score TCR-TCR, TCR-HLA and TCR-CMV co-occurrence, with a repertoire-size bias correction applied to the TCR pairs. False discovery rates were estimated in a later analysis by permuting HLA or CMV assignments 20 times. In a later analysis, co-occurring TCRs were grouped using DBSCAN, with TCRdist sequence similarity added in when clustering inside HLA-allele-positive subsets. For co-occurrence clustering, repertoires with fewer than 30,000 or more than 120,000 public chains were excluded, along with several repertoires with anomalous nucleotide sharing. The clones in this table, taken by TCRdb from immuneACCESS, are in-frame only. Not every clone is retained; where verified, under half of the shortfall comes from an unresolved V gene, and the cause of the rest is unknown. V, J and clone size were drawn from that table, and D and trimming were deduced from the DNA. This sample gives fewer than 250,000 clones in total; 70% to 85% of them show up just once. Of the sample, about 3.4% falls within the top ten clones.

The cohort was made up of 650 to 700 healthy bone marrow donors. At the time of sampling, every cohort member was nominally healthy, though immune exposures that went unrecorded were likely present. The donor was CMV seropositive and was included in the group of almost 300 seropositive cohort members. Each donor provided a peripheral blood sample, and peripheral blood mononuclear cells were used for TCR beta sequencing. The Qiagen DNeasy Blood Extraction Kit was used to extract genomic DNA from the blood cell samples. This TCR came from a middle-aged man in good health and CMV-seropositive. The sequenced sample was PBMCs.

The CDR3 corresponds to CASTPRGDHRELFF. The DNA sequence is TGCGCCAGCACCCCCCGGGGGGACCACCGGGAGCTGTTTTTT. The chain couples TRBV23-1 to TRBJ2-2; 7 middle bases align to TRBD2. TRBV23-1 is filed as an ORF, its function uncertain. The CDR3 runs 14 residues from the cysteine to the phenylalanine. The only DNA kept is the CDR3, 42 bases in frame from the first base. Germline trimming amounts to 7 bases on V and 9 bases on J, with 11 as the count of junction bases outside the gene matches.